The 32 T cell receptor beta chains listed next were all sequenced from one sample in a study of PD-1 blockade in classical Hodgkin lymphoma. Libraries were prepared by immunoSEQ multiplex PCR; TCRdb keeps only in-frame clonotypes and omits some of them. The sample holds about 97,000 clones, roughly 88% seen once. Brentuximab vedotin exposure varied among the patients, all of whom had relapsed after autologous stem cell transplantation. This specimen was peripheral blood mononuclear cells (PBMCs), taken at baseline. The receptor set was obtained from a human donor with classical Hodgkin lymphoma.

The V and J genes are TRBV19 and TRBJ1-5, with D possibly TRBD1 on 5 matching bases. V lost 5 bases, J lost 2 bases, and 13 bases lay in between. There are 15 residues in the CDR3. The germline V gene encodes CDR1 LNHDA and CDR2 SQIVND (reference sequence). CDR3 bases: TGTGCCAGTAGTGCTAGGGGTATGGGCAATCAGCCCCAGCATTTT. As protein: CASSARGMGNQPQHF. Full variable domain (missing parts from reference TRBV19 and TRBJ1-5): DGGITQSPKYLFRKEGQNVTLSCEQNLNHDAMYWYRQDPGQGLRLIYYSQIVNDFQKGDIAEGYSVSREKKESFPLTVTSAQKNPTAFYLCASSARGMGNQPQHFGDGTRLSIL.

The gene calls are TRBV6-1 and TRBJ1-1; D remains ambiguous. V lost 4 bases to trimming and J lost 7 bases, with 13 bases between them. Germline CDR1 reads MNHNS; CDR2 reads SASEGT. The CDR3 is made up of 13 amino acids. The CDR3 reads CASSVVDGNEAFF. The CDR3 DNA sequence: TGTGCCAGCAGTGTTGTCGACGGGAATGAAGCTTTCTTT.

In its sample, this clone was seen a few times. The CDR3 sequence is CASRVGLAGGSVYF. The CDR3 nucleotides are TGTGCCAGCAGGGTGGGGCTAGCGGGAGGATCTGTGTACTTC. J is TRBJ2-7 and V is TRBV7-2, with 11 bases lining up with TRBD2. The CDR3 is made up of 14 amino acids. Germline CDR1 reads SGHTA; CDR2 reads FQGNSA. V lost 6 bases to trimming and J lost 12 bases; unmatched junction nucleotides: 13.

The V and J genes are TRBV7-3 and TRBJ1-1, with D possibly TRBD1 on 6 matching bases. Germline loops: CDR1 SGHTA, CDR2 FQGTGA. CDR3 length: 15 amino acids. V was shortened by 1 base and J by 1 base, with 10 bases between the two germline ends. DNA of the CDR3: TGTGCCAGCAGCTTAAGTGGGGGACAGAACACTGAAGCTTTCTTT. It specifies CASSLSGGQNTEAFF.

The V call is TRBV7-2, the J call TRBJ1-3; D not resolved. The V gene lost 4 bases and the J gene lost 0 bases, with 10 bases spanning the gap. The CDR3 has 15 amino acids. The V gene's germline CDR1 is SGHTA and CDR2 FQGNSA. CDR3 coding DNA: TGTGCCAGCAGCTACGGACCGATCTCTGGAAACACCATATATTTT. Translated: CASSYGPISGNTIYF.

This chain connects TRBV10-3 to TRBJ1-5; D remains ambiguous. Germline V gives CDR1 ENHRY, CDR2 SYGVKD. The CDR3 runs to 13 residues. V dropped 6 bases and J dropped 7 bases, with 13 bases sitting between them. The CDR3 is CAISQEGLQPQHF. For the CDR3, the DNA is TGTGCCATCAGCCAGGAAGGGCTCCAGCCCCAGCATTTT.

Only a few counts were recorded for this clone. The chain carries TRBV7-9 and TRBJ2-1; 8 positions match TRBD2. Germline V lookup: CDR1 SEHNR, CDR2 FQNEAQ (reference sequence). The CDR3 consists of 13 residues. Trimming at V came to 5 bases and at J to 6 bases, leaving 3 bases not matched to a gene. CDR3 bases: TGTGCCAGCAGCAGAACTAGCGGCAATGAGCAGTTCTTC. As protein: CASSRTSGNEQFF.

V and J are TRBV27 and TRBJ1-1; 9 bases are a match to TRBD1. The V segment lost 6 bases and the J segment 5 bases; nucleotides outside the gene matches: 7. Germline CDR1 is MNHEY and CDR2 is SMNVEV (reference sequence). CDR3 size: 14 residues. The chain's CDR3 is CASRPGTGRTEAFF. CDR3 bases: TGTGCCAGCAGACCCGGGACAGGGAGAACTGAAGCTTTCTTT.

In the case of this clone: Other DNA sequences in the same sample also yield this CDR3. The genes are TRBV7-2 and TRBJ2-7, with D perhaps matching TRBD1 (6 bases). CDR1 is SGHTA, CDR2 FQGNSA, per germline. This CDR3 region has 14 residues. Trimming removed 7 bases at V and 1 base at J, with 14 bases between. CDR3 nucleotide sequence: TGTGCCAGCACCAACAACAGGGCGTCCTACGAGCAGTACTTC. It encodes CASTNNRASYEQYF.

The rearrangement joins TRBV7-9 to TRBJ2-1, with D possibly being TRBD1 (6 bases). The CDR3 has 15 amino acids. Germline V gene data show CDR1 as SEHNR and CDR2 as FQNEAQ (reference sequence). Deletions cut 5 bases from V and 5 bases from J, with 16 bases between. CDR3 loop: CASSPRTVRDNEQFF. CDR3 in DNA: TGTGCCAGCAGCCCGCGGACAGTTCGAGACAATGAGCAGTTCTTC.

V and J are TRBV6-4 and TRBJ2-3, with D maybe TRBD2 (5 bases). V was pared by 11 bases and J by 2 bases, with 17 bases between. The V gene's germline CDR1 is MRHNA and CDR2 SNTAGT. The CDR3 has 14 residues. CDR3 region: CASSRERNTDTQYF. The CDR3, as DNA: TGTGCCTCCTCGCGCGAGCGGAACACAGATACGCAGTATTTT.

V and J are TRBV6-6 and TRBJ1-1; a possible D gene is TRBD1 (5 bases). The V end lost 1 base, the J end lost 11 bases, and 14 bases lay between the germline ends. There are 13 residues in the CDR3. CDR1 MNHNY and CDR2 SVGAGI come from the germline V gene (reference sequence). The CDR3 reads CASSYYTSGGAFF. The CDR3 DNA is TGTGCCAGCAGTTACTATACCTCCGGGGGGGCTTTCTTT.

Only one count was recorded for this clone. The chain carries TRBV28 and TRBJ2-7; no firm D call. V dropped 3 bases and J dropped 3 bases, with 9 bases sitting between them. The CDR3 sequence is 13 residues long. Looked up from germline, CDR1 is MDHEN and CDR2 is SYDVKM. This CDR3 reads CASSFQVFYEQYF. Written as DNA, the CDR3 is TGTGCCAGCAGTTTTCAGGTTTTCTACGAGCAGTACTTC.

The CDR3 DNA reads as TGTGCCAGCAGCCCCAGGGCTCGAGGCAATCAGCCCCAGCATTTT. Protein: CASSPRARGNQPQHF. The chain joins TRBV28 to TRBJ1-5; a possible D gene is TRBD1 (5 bases). The V gene lost 6 bases and the J gene lost 2 bases, with 14 bases spanning the gap. This CDR3 spans 15 amino acids. From germline, CDR1 is MDHEN and CDR2 SYDVKM.

This clone was observed a single time. J is TRBJ2-3 and V is TRBV6-5; the match to TRBD2 covers 7 bases. The CDR3 covers 15 residues. V was pared by 6 bases and J by 0 bases, with 6 bases of the junction left unmatched. Germline V gene sequence: CDR1 MNHEY, CDR2 SVGAGI. The CDR3 coding sequence is TGTGCCAGCAGGAGACTAGCAGCTAGCACAGATACGCAGTATTTT. Residues: CASRRLAASTDTQYF.

The rearrangement links TRBV11-2 to TRBJ2-2; TRBD2 matches at 7 bases. V lost 5 bases and J lost 4; bases outside the gene matches: 16. The CDR3 length is 18 residues. CDR1 is SGHAT, CDR2 FQNNGV, per germline. The CDR3 DNA sequence: TGTGCCAGCAGCCCCCCTGAAGGGGCGGGAGTCTCCACCGGGGAGCTGTTTTTT. This sequence encodes CASSPPEGAGVSTGELFF.

This clone was seen just once. V usage is TRBV5-6 and J usage is TRBJ2-7; 12 positions agree with TRBD2. Germline CDR1 is SGHDT and CDR2 is YYEEEE. Trimming cost V 2 bases and J 1 base; bases outside gene matches: 4. The CDR3 is 16 residues long. The CDR3 region has the DNA TGTGCCAGCAGCTTCCGGACTAGCGGGACGTCCTACGAGCAGTACTTC. It specifies CASSFRTSGTSYEQYF.

CDR3 bases: TGTGCCAGCAGCGCCCTGTCCGGGACTAATACCGGGGAGCTGTTTTTT. Translation gives CASSALSGTNTGELFF. The rearrangement uses TRBV7-9 and TRBJ2-2, with 7 bases fitting TRBD2. V lost 5 bases to trimming and J lost 5 bases; unmatched junction nucleotides: 11. This CDR3 comprises 16 residues. Germline lookup yields CDR1 SEHNR and CDR2 FQNEAQ (reference sequence).

V and J are TRBV27 and TRBJ1-2; D is unresolved. Trimming pared 6 bases from V and 8 bases from J, leaving 16 bases between. CDR3 length equals 13 residues. Per the germline V gene, CDR1 is MNHEY and CDR2 is SMNVEV (reference sequence). Here the CDR3 DNA reads TGTGCCAGCAGCCAATACCGGGGAGGGGGCTACACCTTC. Amino acid sequence: CASSQYRGGGYTF.

The chain links TRBV9 to TRBJ1-2; TRBD1 might be the D (5 bases). The CDR3 has 14 residues. The V gene's germline CDR1 is SGDLS and CDR2 YYNGEE. The germline V and J ends were trimmed by 0 bases and 5 bases, with 11 bases remaining between them. CDR3 loop: CASSVVGASYGYTF. In DNA form, the CDR3 reads TGTGCCAGCAGCGTAGTAGGGGCGAGTTATGGCTACACCTTC.

This chain connects TRBV5-4 to TRBJ1-4, with D possibly TRBD1 on 6 matching bases. The CDR3 totals 15 residues. Germline V gene sequence: CDR1 SGHNT, CDR2 YYREEE (reference sequence). V was cut by 4 bases and J by 2 bases, with 12 bases left in between. The CDR3 sequence: CASSPGGGTNEKLFF. In DNA, the CDR3 is TGTGCCAGCAGCCCCGGAGGGGGTACTAATGAAAAACTGTTTTTT.

The genes are TRBV5-1 and TRBJ2-7; D remains ambiguous. Germline assignment: CDR1 SGHRS and CDR2 YFSETQ. This CDR3 is built from 13 residues. Trimming took 4 bases from V and 7 from J, leaving 15 bases between them. In nucleotides, the CDR3 is TGCGCCAGCAGCACGGACGGGCTAGGAGAGCAGTACTTC. It yields the protein CASSTDGLGEQYF.

V and J are TRBV6-5 and TRBJ2-1; a weak D match, TRBD2 (6 bases). Deletions cut 6 bases from V and 8 bases from J, with 8 bases between. The CDR3 contains 11 residues. CDR1 is MNHEY, CDR2 SVGAGI, per germline. CDR3 nucleotide sequence: TGTGCCAGCAGCCCGGGGGATGAGCAGTTCTTC. Protein product: CASSPGDEQFF.

The rearrangement links TRBV2 to TRBJ2-1; D is tentatively TRBD1 or TRBD2 (5 bases each). CDR1 is SNHLY, CDR2 FYNNEI, per germline. This CDR3 is 14 amino acids long. V gave up 4 bases and J gave up 5 bases, with 12 bases separating them. CDR3 sequence (DNA): TGTGCCAGCAGTGGGGGACGGGGAGACAATGAGCAGTTCTTC. Translating gives CASSGGRGDNEQFF.

V is TRBV11-2 and J is TRBJ2-5; 15 positions agree with TRBD2. Germline V lookup: CDR1 SGHAT, CDR2 FQNNGV. The CDR3 is 16 amino acids. The V gene end was trimmed by 4 bases and the J gene end by 5 bases; junction bases not matched to a gene: 5. Here the CDR3 DNA reads TGTGCCAGCAGCTCGGGACTAGCGGGAGGTATTGAGACCCAGTACTTC. The encoded protein is CASSSGLAGGIETQYF.

This clone was observed a few times. V and J are TRBV10-3 and TRBJ1-2; D possibly corresponds to TRBD1 (6 bases). Trimming took off 7 bases at V and 4 bases at J, with 10 bases between the two ends. The germline CDR1 and CDR2 sequences are ENHRY and SYGVKD. This CDR3 is built from 12 residues. The CDR3 is CAITGDTYGYTF. In DNA form, the CDR3 reads TGTGCCATCACAGGGGATACCTATGGCTACACCTTC.

The chain is built from TRBV11-2 and TRBJ2-3; 13 bases match TRBD2. This CDR3 region has 13 residues. Germline CDR1 SGHAT, CDR2 FQNNGV. V trimming: 9 bases; J trimming: 4 bases; junction bases outside the gene matches: 1. CDR3 in DNA: TGTGCCAGTGGACTAGCGGGAGCAGATACGCAGTATTTT. The encoded protein is CASGLAGADTQYF. Based on the CDR3 plus reference TRBV11-2 and TRBJ2-3, the full variable domain is EAGVAQSPRYKIIEKRQSVAFWCNPISGHATLYWYQQILGQGPKLLIQFQNNGVVDDSQLPKDRFSAERLKGVDSTLKIQPAKLEDSAVYLCASGLAGADTQYFGPGTRLTVL.

J is TRBJ2-1 and V is TRBV6-4; 15 nucleotides match TRBD2. Germline values: CDR1 MRHNA, CDR2 SNTAGT. This CDR3 region has 16 residues. J gave up 4 bases and V 6 bases, and 4 bases lay outside the gene matches. The CDR3 region has the DNA TGTGCCAGCAGCTGGACTAGCGGGAGGGGATACAATGAGCAGTTCTTC. It codes for CASSWTSGRGYNEQFF.

The genes are TRBV10-3 and TRBJ1-2, with TRBD1 matching over 9 bases. The V segment lost 8 bases and the J segment 8 bases; nucleotides outside the gene matches: 18. The CDR3 extends over 16 amino acids. Germline V gene data show CDR1 as ENHRY and CDR2 as SYGVKD. CDR3 nucleotide sequence: TGTGCCATCGGGCCCTCCACCGGGACAGGGTATCAGGGCTACACCTTC. Encoded protein: CAIGPSTGTGYQGYTF.

V gene TRBV14 combines with J gene TRBJ2-7, with 14 bases identical to TRBD2. Germline assignment: CDR1 SGHDN and CDR2 FVKESK. This CDR3 has 14 residues. V shed 5 bases and J 5 bases; nucleotides not matched to a gene: 2. The CDR3 loop is CASSWGLAGDEQYF. In DNA form, the CDR3 reads TGTGCCAGCAGCTGGGGACTAGCGGGAGACGAGCAGTACTTC.

This chain uses TRBV7-6 with TRBJ2-5, with D uncertain. The V end lost 3 bases, the J end lost 5 bases, and 7 bases lay between the germline ends. Germline CDR1 SGHVS, CDR2 FNYEAQ. The CDR3 runs to 12 residues. The CDR3 reads CASSFILETQYF. In DNA, the CDR3 is TGTGCCAGCAGCTTCATACTGGAGACCCAGTACTTC.

This clone was counted between two and nine times. The genes are TRBV9 and TRBJ2-1; perhaps TRBD2 as D (6 bases). Germline V gives CDR1 SGDLS, CDR2 YYNGEE. Between the trimmed V and J ends, which lost 3 bases and 7 bases, there was a span of 20 bases. The CDR3 length is 16 residues. CDR3 amino acids: CASSDRRDSEGNEQFF. The CDR3 region has the DNA TGTGCCAGCAGCGACCGCCGGGACTCCGAAGGGAATGAGCAGTTCTTC. Combining the CDR3 with reference TRBV9 and TRBJ2-1 gives the whole variable domain DSGVTQTPKHLITATGQRVTLRCSPRSGDLSVYWYQQSLDQGLQFLIQYYNGEERAKGNILERFSAQQFPDLHSELNLSSLELGDSALYFCASSDRRDSEGNEQFFGPGTRLTVL.